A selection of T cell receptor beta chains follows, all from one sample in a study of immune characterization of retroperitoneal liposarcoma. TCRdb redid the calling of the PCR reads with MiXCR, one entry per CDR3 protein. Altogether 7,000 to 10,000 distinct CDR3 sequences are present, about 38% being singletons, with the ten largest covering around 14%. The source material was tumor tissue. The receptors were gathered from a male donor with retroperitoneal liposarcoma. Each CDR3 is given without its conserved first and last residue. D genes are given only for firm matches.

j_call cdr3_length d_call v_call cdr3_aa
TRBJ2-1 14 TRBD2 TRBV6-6 ASSYSGLAGPETQF
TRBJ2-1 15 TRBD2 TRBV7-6 ASSLFRLAGTQETQF
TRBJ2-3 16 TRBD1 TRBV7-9 ASSSPRRDRGHQDTQY
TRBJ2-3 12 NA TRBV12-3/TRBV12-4 VSSLNQGQETQY
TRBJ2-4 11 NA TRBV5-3 ASISGRLSEQY
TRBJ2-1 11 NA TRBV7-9 ASSTWTAETQF
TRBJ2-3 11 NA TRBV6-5 ASLSFGSDTQY
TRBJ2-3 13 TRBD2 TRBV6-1 ASSPGLARSEAQY
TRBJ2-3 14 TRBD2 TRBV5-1 ASTGGGRAGTDTQY
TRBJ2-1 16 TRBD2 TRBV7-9 ASSGTSDDRGGYNEQF
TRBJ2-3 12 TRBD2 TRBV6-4 ASSVAGATDTQY
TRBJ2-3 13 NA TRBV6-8 ASSYSQVYTDTQY
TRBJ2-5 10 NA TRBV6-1 ASRRGGETQY
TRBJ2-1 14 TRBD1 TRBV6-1 ASRQGVTQQTETQF
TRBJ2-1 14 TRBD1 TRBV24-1 ATSDPGTGTYNEQF
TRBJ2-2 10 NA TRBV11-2 ASSLGTGELF
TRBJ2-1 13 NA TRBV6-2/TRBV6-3 ASSRDDSSYNEQF
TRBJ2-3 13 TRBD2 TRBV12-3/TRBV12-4 VSSRTSASTDTQY
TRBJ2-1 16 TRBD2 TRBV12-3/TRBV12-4 ASSLEAWTSGRANEQF
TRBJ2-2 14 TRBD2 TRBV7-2 ASLGTSGRAAGELF
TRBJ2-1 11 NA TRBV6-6 ASSYDTLETQF
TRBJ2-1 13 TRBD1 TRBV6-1 ASSDPPDRGNEQF
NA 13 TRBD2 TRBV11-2 ASSLVLGLVDEQF
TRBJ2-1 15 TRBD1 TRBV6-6 ASSYMKDTGTAFEQF
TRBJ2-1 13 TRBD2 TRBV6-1 ASSEAQWGGNEQF
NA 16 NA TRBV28 ASSFSLISPDSTNEQY
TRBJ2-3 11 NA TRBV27 ASSLSDGDTQY
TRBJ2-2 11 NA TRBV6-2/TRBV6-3 ASSEAETGELF
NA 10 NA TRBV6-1 ASSLSLREQY
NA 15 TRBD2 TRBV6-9 ANSSLAGGPADNEQY
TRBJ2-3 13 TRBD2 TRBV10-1 ASSSGTTRTDTQY
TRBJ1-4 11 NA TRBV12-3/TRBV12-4 ASSRGANEKLF
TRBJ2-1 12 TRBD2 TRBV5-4 ASSLRSGRNEQF
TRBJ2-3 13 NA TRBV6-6 ASRREGARQDTQY
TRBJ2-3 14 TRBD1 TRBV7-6 ASSLWRDRGRETQY
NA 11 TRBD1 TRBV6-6 ASSSDRAYEQY
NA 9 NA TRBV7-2 ASSFQETQY
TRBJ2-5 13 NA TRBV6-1 ASSLGRDIQETQY
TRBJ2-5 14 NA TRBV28 ASSLGSGFQEETQY
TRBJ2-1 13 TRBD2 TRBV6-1 ASMTGTSGRHEQF
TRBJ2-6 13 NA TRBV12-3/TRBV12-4 ASSIGFSGANVLT
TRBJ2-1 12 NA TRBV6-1 ASSEGGTLETQF
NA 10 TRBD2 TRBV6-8 ASSGPGGAQY
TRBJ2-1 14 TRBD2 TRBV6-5 ASSYSGLAGGGEQF
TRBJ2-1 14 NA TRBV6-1 ASKAATGPSYNEQF
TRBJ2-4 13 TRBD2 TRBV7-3 ASSSPGLAINEQY
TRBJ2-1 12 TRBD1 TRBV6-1 ASRGQGARDEQF
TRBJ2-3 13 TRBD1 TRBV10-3 AISEGQGGTDTQY
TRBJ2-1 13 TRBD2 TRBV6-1 ASSEFVGRGNEQF
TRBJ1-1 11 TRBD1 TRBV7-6 ASSLTGGTEAF
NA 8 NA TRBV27 ASSGQTQY
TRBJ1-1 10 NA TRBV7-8 ASSRDTDEAF
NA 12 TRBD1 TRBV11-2 ASSPWTGNNEQF
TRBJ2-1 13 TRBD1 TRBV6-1 ASSGPGQGYYEQF
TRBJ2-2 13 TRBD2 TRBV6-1 ASSEVREGGGELF
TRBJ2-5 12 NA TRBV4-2 ASSQVAVQETQY
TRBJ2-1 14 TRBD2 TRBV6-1 ASSTRTSGNYNEQF